The 30 T cell receptor beta chains presented below share a single source sample, sequenced in a study of blood T cell repertoires in COVID-19. Sequencing used immunoSEQ multiplex PCR; TCRdb keeps in-frame clones, though not all of them. Of nearly 80,000 clones listed, around 83% were seen once; the top ten hold under 45%. The sample was peripheral blood. The receptors come from a woman aged 70-85 years with acute or convalescent COVID-19.

The DNA of the CDR3 is TGCGCCAGCAGCCAAGAGGGTCAGGTTAATTCACCCCTCCACTTT. It translates to CASSQEGQVNSPLHF. The genes are TRBV4-1 and TRBJ1-6; D is unresolved. The CDR3 has 15 residues. Germline loops: CDR1 MGHRA, CDR2 YSYEKL. Trimming took 0 bases from V and 6 from J, leaving 9 bases between them.

The V call is TRBV18, the J call TRBJ1-5; D perhaps matches TRBD1 (5 bases). V dropped 6 bases and J dropped 5 bases, with 14 bases sitting between them. The CDR3 consists of 14 residues. Germline CDR1 KGHSH, CDR2 LQKENI. The CDR3 is CASSPGRPDQPQHF. The CDR3 DNA follows: TGTGCCAGCTCCCCAGGGAGGCCGGATCAGCCCCAGCATTTT.

The V and J genes are TRBV24-1 and TRBJ2-2, with a weak D call TRBD1 (5 bases). CDR3 length equals 17 residues. Germline CDR1 is KGHDR and CDR2 is SFDVKD. V shed 4 bases and J shed 0 bases, with 14 bases lying between them. Here the CDR3 DNA reads TGTGCCACCAGTGAATCAAGAAGGGGCGCGAACACCGGGGAGCTGTTTTTT. Its translation is CATSESRRGANTGELFF.

The chain is built from TRBV5-1 and TRBJ1-1; TRBD1 agrees at 8 bases. CDR1 and CDR2 from the germline V gene are SGHRS and YFSETQ. The J segment lost 4 bases and the V segment lost 0 bases, leaving 5 bases of the junction unmatched. The CDR3 is 15 residues long. The DNA for the CDR3 is TGCGCCAGCAGCTTGGATCAGGGGGCAAGCACTGAAGCTTTCTTT. This encodes CASSLDQGASTEAFF.

This chain links TRBV24-1 with TRBJ2-3, with 7 nucleotides matching TRBD2. Germline V lookup: CDR1 KGHDR, CDR2 SFDVKD. J gave up 5 bases and V 10 bases, and 14 bases lay outside the gene matches. CDR3 size: 15 residues. CDR3 nucleotide sequence: TGTGCCACTAGGCCTGGGGGAGGGCCAGAAGATACGCAGTATTTT. Its protein product is CATRPGGGPEDTQYF.

The J gene is TRBJ1-2, the V gene TRBV30; no clear D. Germline CDR1 GTSNPN, CDR2 SVGIG (reference sequence). The CDR3 consists of 13 residues. V was cut by 3 bases and J by 1 base, with 9 bases left in between. CDR3: CAWSKADNYGYTF. The CDR3 DNA reads TGTGCCTGGAGCAAAGCCGATAACTATGGCTACACCTTC.

The V call is TRBV29-1, the J call TRBJ2-1; D ambiguous. V lost 4 bases and J lost 10, with 14 bases in between. Germline V gives CDR1 SQVTM, CDR2 ANQGSEA. This CDR3 has 12 amino acids. The CDR3 DNA sequence: TGCAGCGTTGGGCGAGGAAGTCTGGAGCAGTTCTTC. Protein: CSVGRGSLEQFF.

The CDR3 loop is CASSQERTSGSTDTQYF. The CDR3 DNA reads TGCGCCAGCAGCCAAGAAAGGACTAGCGGAAGCACAGATACGCAGTATTTT. The V and J genes are TRBV4-1 and TRBJ2-3; 10 nucleotides agree with TRBD2. J lost 0 bases, V lost 0 bases, and 3 bases had no gene match. Germline CDR1 MGHRA, CDR2 YSYEKL. This CDR3 spans 17 amino acids.

The J gene is TRBJ1-1, the V gene TRBV15; D unclear. V lost 5 bases to trimming and J lost 0 bases, with 7 bases between them. The CDR3 loop spans 13 amino acids. Germline CDR1 LNHNV, CDR2 YYDKDF (reference sequence). The CDR3 DNA reads as TGTGCCACCAGCTTAGACATGAACACTGAAGCTTTCTTT. Its translation: CATSLDMNTEAFF.

This clone was found once. The CDR3, as DNA: TGTGCCAGCAGTCTCCTGTCATTACAGGGGCGACGGCGGAATAACTATGGCTACACCTTC. It yields the protein CASSLLSLQGRRRNNYGYTF. The chain carries TRBV6-6 and TRBJ1-2; 7 nucleotides align to TRBD1. In germline, CDR1 is MNHNY, CDR2 SVGAGI (reference sequence). V lost 5 bases and J lost 1; bases outside the gene matches: 22. The CDR3 sequence is 20 residues long.

For the CDR3, the DNA is TGCGCCAGCAGCTTAGGAGGGGTCTACGAGCAGTACTTC. Translating gives CASSLGGVYEQYF. This rearrangement joins TRBV5-1 to TRBJ2-7, with D maybe TRBD2 (6 bases). V shed 2 bases and J shed 3 bases, with 9 bases lying between them. CDR1 and CDR2 (germline): SGHRS, YFSETQ. The CDR3 is 13 amino acids.

V is TRBV2 and J is TRBJ1-6; D is possibly TRBD1 (5 bases). Germline values: CDR1 SNHLY, CDR2 FYNNEI. V gave up 2 bases and J gave up 6 bases, with 11 bases separating them. This CDR3 has 15 amino acids. CDR3 protein: CASSEFGRANSPLHF. The DNA of the CDR3 is TGTGCCAGCAGTGAATTTGGCAGGGCTAATTCACCCCTCCACTTT. The whole variable domain, filled in from reference TRBV2 and TRBJ1-6, reads EPEVTQTPSHQVTQMGQEVILRCVPISNHLYFYWYRQILGQKVEFLVSFYNNEISEKSEIFDDQFSVERPDGSNFTLKIRSTKLEDSAMYFCASSEFGRANSPLHFGNGTRLTVT.

The rearrangement joins TRBV24-1 to TRBJ1-5; TRBD1 matches 7 bases. Germline V lookup: CDR1 KGHDR, CDR2 SFDVKD. CDR3 length: 15 residues. Trimming took 3 bases from V and 7 from J; bases not matched to a gene: 8. CDR3 coding DNA: TGTGCCACCAGTGATAAAACAGGGGCGGGACAGCCCCAGCATTTT. As protein: CATSDKTGAGQPQHF.

The CDR3 protein is CASSLVAGDYTGELFF. CDR3 nucleotides: TGCGCCAGCAGCTTGGTGGCGGGAGACTACACCGGGGAGCTGTTTTTT. The chain couples TRBV5-1 to TRBJ2-2; 7 nucleotides line up with TRBD2. With 0 bases clipped from V and 3 bases from J, the junction kept 5 bases outside the gene matches. CDR1 SGHRS and CDR2 YFSETQ come from the germline V gene. This CDR3 contains 16 residues.

This chain uses TRBV5-4 with TRBJ2-7; 9 bases line up with TRBD2. Germline CDR1 SGHNT, CDR2 YYREEE (reference sequence). J gave up 0 bases and V 0 bases, and 1 base lay outside the gene matches. The CDR3 runs 15 residues. The DNA for the CDR3 is TGTGCCAGCAGCTTGGATAGCGGGAGCTCCTACGAGCAGTACTTC. Translating gives CASSLDSGSSYEQYF.

J is TRBJ2-5 and V is TRBV27, with 8 bases that match TRBD1. V shed 6 bases and J 5 bases; nucleotides not matched to a gene: 5. Germline V gives CDR1 MNHEY, CDR2 SMNVEV (reference sequence). The CDR3 is 13 residues long. The CDR3 sequence: CASRWTGQETQYF. CDR3 DNA: TGTGCCAGCAGATGGACAGGGCAGGAGACCCAGTACTTC.

The chain employs TRBV19 and TRBJ1-5; maybe TRBD1 (5 bases). Germline V lookup: CDR1 LNHDA, CDR2 SQIVND (reference sequence). V gave up 4 bases and J gave up 7 bases, with 14 bases separating them. CDR3 length: 14 residues. CDR3 DNA: TGTGCCAGTAGTACCCTGGGCAGGGCGCAGCCCCAGCATTTT. Encoded protein: CASSTLGRAQPQHF.

The chain uses TRBV18 and TRBJ2-7; 8 bases align to TRBD1. V lost 6 bases to trimming and J lost 6 bases; unmatched junction nucleotides: 13. The CDR3 contains 15 residues. Germline V gene sequence: CDR1 KGHSH, CDR2 LQKENI. CDR3 in amino acids: CASSRGGTGSPEQYF. In nucleotides, the CDR3 is TGTGCCAGCTCGCGGGGCGGGACAGGCTCACCCGAGCAGTACTTC.

This clone occurred a few times. The CDR3: CASSLGRANTGELFF. DNA of the CDR3: TGTGCCAGCAGCTTGGGGCGGGCGAACACCGGGGAGCTGTTTTTT. This chain uses TRBV5-4 with TRBJ2-2; TRBD2 might be the D (5 bases). The CDR3 is 15 residues long. CDR1 SGHNT and CDR2 YYREEE come from the germline V gene (reference sequence). The V and J ends lost 0 bases and 0 bases respectively, with 6 bases between them.

This sequence joins TRBV15 and TRBJ2-3; D may be TRBD1 (5 bases). CDR3 size: 12 residues. V lost 0 bases and J 8 bases, leaving 6 bases between the germline ends. Germline loops: CDR1 LNHNV, CDR2 YYDKDF (reference sequence). Written as DNA, the CDR3 is TGTGCCACCAGCAGAGACAGGGCTACGCAGTATTTT. Translation: CATSRDRATQYF.

The chain uses TRBV20-1 and TRBJ2-1; 9 nucleotides match TRBD2. The CDR3 loop spans 15 amino acids. The germline CDR1 and CDR2 sequences are DFQATT and SNEGSKA (reference sequence). With V trimmed by 3 bases and J by 7 bases, 10 bases remained unmatched. The chain's CDR3 is CSASSPAGGRNEQFF. The CDR3 DNA reads as TGCAGTGCTAGTTCGCCAGCGGGAGGTCGAAATGAGCAGTTCTTC.

This clone was seen only once. The rearrangement joins TRBV2 to TRBJ1-2; the D is unclear. V was clipped by 6 bases and J by 0 bases, with 14 bases between them. CDR3 length: 15 amino acids. Germline lookup yields CDR1 SNHLY and CDR2 FYNNEI. CDR3 nucleotide sequence: TGTGCCAGCAGCCCTCGGAGCGGCGCTAACTATGGCTACACCTTC. Translation gives CASSPRSGANYGYTF.

The sample holds a few counts of this clone. This sequence joins TRBV19 and TRBJ2-2; 10 bases agree with TRBD1. In germline, CDR1 is LNHDA, CDR2 SQIVND (reference sequence). The CDR3 spans 15 residues. Trimming took 10 bases from V and 7 from J; bases not matched to a gene: 12. CDR3 residues: CATGRDRGMGGELFF. For the CDR3, the DNA is TGTGCCACTGGGAGGGACAGGGGTATGGGCGGGGAGCTGTTTTTT.

The V call is TRBV5-4, the J call TRBJ1-4; D perhaps matches TRBD1 (5 bases). The V gene's germline CDR1 is SGHNT and CDR2 YYREEE (reference sequence). V was cut by 2 bases and J by 4 bases, with 12 bases left in between. CDR3 size: 15 residues. CDR3 nucleotides: TGTGCCAGCAGCTTTGGAGGGGATCTTAATGAAAAACTGTTTTTT. Translated, it gives CASSFGGDLNEKLFF.

The V gene is TRBV19, the J gene TRBJ2-2; D perhaps matches TRBD1 (6 bases). The length of the CDR3 is 16 residues. CDR1 and CDR2 (germline): LNHDA, SQIVND (reference sequence). V was clipped by 7 bases and J by 1 base, with 16 bases between them. This CDR3 reads CASNKGWDKNTGELFF. CDR3 sequence (DNA): TGTGCCAGTAACAAAGGGTGGGACAAGAACACCGGGGAGCTGTTTTTT.

The chain has TRBV6-2 or TRBV6-3 and TRBJ2-7; maybe TRBD2 (5 bases). V lost 0 bases and J lost 0, with 9 bases in between. This CDR3 region has 15 residues. Per the germline V gene, CDR1 is MNHEY and CDR2 is SVGEGT. CDR3 in DNA: TGTGCCAGCAGTTACTCTGCTAGCCTCTCCTACGAGCAGTACTTC. Its protein product is CASSYSASLSYEQYF.

V is TRBV21-1 and J is TRBJ2-6; the table's TRBD1 call for D was not verified on the DNA. TRBV21-1 is designated a pseudogene. The CDR3 covers 18 residues. The CDR3 protein is CASSKEALTGPGANVLTF. The DNA of the CDR3 is TGTGCCAGCAGCAAAGAGGCCCTAACAGGGCCTGGGGCCAACGTCCTGACTTTC.

The chain couples TRBV5-5 to TRBJ2-5; no definite D call. Trimming took off 0 bases at V and 0 bases at J, with 9 bases between the two ends. Germline lookup yields CDR1 SGHKS and CDR2 YYEKEE (reference sequence). The CDR3 has 15 amino acids. The chain's CDR3 is CASSLVSSNQETQYF. DNA for the CDR3: TGTGCCAGCAGCTTGGTTAGCTCTAACCAAGAGACCCAGTACTTC.

As DNA, the CDR3 is TGTGCCAGCAGCCAAACACACTCCTACAATGAGCAGTTCTTC. This encodes CASSQTHSYNEQFF. V and J are TRBV3-1 (or the pseudogene TRBV3-2) and TRBJ2-1; D unclear. Trimming stripped 2 bases from V and 0 bases from J, with 5 bases between. This CDR3 spans 14 amino acids. Germline assignment: CDR1 LGHDT and CDR2 YNNKEL (reference sequence).

In its sample, this clone was seen once. The CDR3 DNA follows: TGTGCCAGCTCACCACGTCAGGTGGCAGGCCTCTCCTATAATTCACCCCTCCACTTT. Translating it yields CASSPRQVAGLSYNSPLHF. This sequence joins TRBV18 and TRBJ1-6, with D hard to call. V was trimmed by 1 base and J by 0 bases, leaving 16 bases between them. The CDR3 has 19 residues. From germline, CDR1 is KGHSH and CDR2 LQKENI. Full variable domain (rest looked up from reference TRBV18 and TRBJ1-6): NAGVMQNPRHLVRRRGQEARLRCSPMKGHSHVYWYRQLPEEGLKFMVYLQKENIIDESGMPKERFSAEFPKEGPSILRIQQVVRGDSAAYFCASSPRQVAGLSYNSPLHFGNGTRLTVT.